Below, 32 T cell receptor beta chains from the same sample are listed, as sequenced in a study of PD-L1 blockade in urothelial cancer. TCRdb's table, derived via immunoSEQ multiplex PCR, lists solely in-frame clones and lacks some. The sample has roughly 42,000 clones, 70% to 85% seen once. The input for sequencing was PBMCs, taken around atezolizumab (anti-PD-L1) treatment. Every receptor here comes from a man between 65 and 85 years old with urothelial cancer.

The sample holds a few counts of this clone. This chain links TRBV28 with TRBJ1-2; D not resolved. The ends were cut back, 7 bases at V and 0 bases at J, with 15 bases in the middle. This CDR3 contains 15 residues. Germline CDR1 MDHEN, CDR2 SYDVKM. The CDR3 loop is CASTRQDPTNYGYTF. The CDR3 region has the DNA TGTGCCAGCACCCGCCAGGATCCTACTAACTATGGCTACACCTTC.

The chain carries TRBV9 and TRBJ2-5; D ambiguous. The ends were cut back, 3 bases at V and 4 bases at J, with 16 bases in the middle. Germline V gene sequence: CDR1 SGDLS, CDR2 YYNGEE. The CDR3 runs 15 residues. The chain's CDR3 is CASSGFSGMGETQYF. The CDR3 coding sequence is TGTGCCAGCAGCGGATTCTCAGGAATGGGAGAGACCCAGTACTTC.

V is TRBV5-4 and J is TRBJ2-7, with 15 bases aligning to TRBD2. The ends lost 5 bases at V and 1 base at J; junction bases unmatched: 13. The germline V gene has CDR1 SGHNT and CDR2 YYREEE (reference sequence). The CDR3 consists of 19 residues. The CDR3 loop is CASSSGLAGGPLLSYEQYF. The CDR3, as DNA: TGTGCCAGCAGTTCCGGACTAGCGGGAGGGCCCCTTCTTTCCTACGAGCAGTACTTC.

The gene calls are TRBV2 and TRBJ1-5; 7 bases are shared with TRBD1. Germline V CDR1 and CDR2: SNHLY, FYNNEI. Unmatched junction bases numbered 11, after V lost 6 bases and J lost 0 bases. The length of the CDR3 is 17 residues. CDR3 sequence reads: CASRGAGTENSNQPQHF. CDR3 bases: TGTGCCAGCAGGGGGGCCGGGACAGAGAATAGCAATCAGCCCCAGCATTTT.

This sequence joins TRBV28 and TRBJ2-4, with D unclear. This CDR3 contains 11 residues. Germline CDR1 MDHEN, CDR2 SYDVKM. V dropped 4 bases and J dropped 8 bases, with 6 bases sitting between them. CDR3 in DNA: TGTGCCAGCAGTTCAGCGTACATTCAGTACTTC. It codes for CASSSAYIQYF.

The gene calls are TRBV6-1 and TRBJ1-1; TRBD1 might be the D (6 bases). Germline CDR1 is MNHNS and CDR2 is SASEGT. There are 13 residues in the CDR3. V gave up 6 bases and J gave up 7 bases, with 15 bases separating them. The CDR3 here is CASRLGTNGEAFF. In DNA form, the CDR3 reads TGTGCCAGCAGATTAGGGACAAACGGTGAAGCTTTCTTT.

This clone was seen more than once but under ten times. The gene calls are TRBV6-6 and TRBJ2-2; 9 bases agree with TRBD1. The CDR3 extends over 16 amino acids. CDR1 and CDR2 (germline): MNHNY, SVGAGI (reference sequence). V was pared by 5 bases and J by 3 bases, with 7 bases of the junction left unmatched. CDR3 sequence: CASSTRDRADTGELFF. CDR3 bases: TGTGCCAGCAGTACCCGGGACAGGGCCGACACCGGGGAGCTGTTTTTT.

J is TRBJ2-2 and V is TRBV4-3; weak D call: TRBD2 (5 bases). In germline, CDR1 is LGHNA, CDR2 YSLEER. V was pared by 0 bases and J by 1 base, with 9 bases between. The length of the CDR3 is 16 residues. CDR3 loop: CASSQDRGLNTGELFF. In DNA form, the CDR3 reads TGCGCCAGCAGCCAAGATAGAGGGTTGAACACCGGGGAGCTGTTTTTT.

This clone was detected only once. This chain connects TRBV27 to TRBJ2-5; 8 nucleotides align to TRBD1. The CDR3 is made up of 15 amino acids. After removal of 6 bases from V and 1 base from J, the junction contained 7 bases not matched to a gene. Germline V lookup: CDR1 MNHEY, CDR2 SMNVEV (reference sequence). CDR3 amino acids: CASSQPGQAQETQYF. DNA of the CDR3: TGTGCCAGCAGCCAACCGGGACAGGCCCAAGAGACCCAGTACTTC.

The chain is built from TRBV18 and TRBJ1-1; possible D gene TRBD1, 6 bases. V was trimmed by 4 bases and J by 5 bases, leaving 17 bases between them. The CDR3 runs to 15 residues. The germline CDR1 and CDR2 sequences are KGHSH and LQKENI. CDR3 residues: CASSLVAGAGTEAFF. As DNA, the CDR3 is TGTGCCAGCTCACTGGTTGCAGGGGCGGGTACTGAAGCTTTCTTT.

The rearrangement joins TRBV6-6 to TRBJ2-1; 8 nucleotides line up with TRBD1. The CDR3 loop spans 11 amino acids. Germline CDR1 reads MNHNY; CDR2 reads SVGAGI (reference sequence). Unmatched junction bases numbered 6, after V lost 6 bases and J lost 14 bases. CDR3 sequence reads: CASSPGQEEFF. In DNA, the CDR3 is TGTGCCAGCAGCCCGGGACAGGAGGAGTTCTTC.

The CDR3 reads CASSEGLNQPQHF. CDR3 nucleotides: TGTGCCAGCAGCGAGGGCCTTAATCAGCCCCAGCATTTT. The rearrangement joins TRBV7-9 to TRBJ1-5; the D is unclear. CDR1 and CDR2 (germline): SEHNR, FQNEAQ (reference sequence). Trimming took 5 bases from V and 4 from J, leaving 9 bases between them. This CDR3 has 13 amino acids.

This clone was observed a single time. This chain uses TRBV2 with TRBJ2-7; D possibly corresponds to TRBD2 (5 bases). The CDR3 covers 14 residues. Germline CDR1 reads SNHLY; CDR2 reads FYNNEI. The ends were cut back, 3 bases at V and 3 bases at J, with 12 bases in the middle. CDR3 bases: TGTGCCAGCAGTGATCAAGCGGTCAACTACGAGCAGTACTTC. Translated, it gives CASSDQAVNYEQYF.

The chain employs TRBV7-2 and TRBJ2-1, with 11 bases identical to TRBD2. The CDR3 is 18 residues long. Germline V gene sequence: CDR1 SGHTA, CDR2 FQGNSA. Trimming cost V 5 bases and J 1 base; bases outside gene matches: 10. The DNA for the CDR3 is TGTGCCAGCAGCAGTTCCGGGACTAGCGGCCGATCCTACAATGAGCAGTTCTTC. It specifies CASSSSGTSGRSYNEQFF.

This clone was counted only a few times. V and J are TRBV9 and TRBJ2-1, with 10 positions matching TRBD1. Germline V lookup: CDR1 SGDLS, CDR2 YYNGEE. V shed 3 bases, J shed 6 bases, and the junction held 9 bases outside the gene matches. This CDR3 comprises 16 residues. The CDR3 DNA follows: TGTGCCAGCAGCGCCGGGGACAGGGGAACCCTCAATGAGCAGTTCTTC. Translation: CASSAGDRGTLNEQFF.

The chain couples TRBV5-1 to TRBJ1-3, with 11 bases matching TRBD1. Looked up from germline, CDR1 is SGHRS and CDR2 is YFSETQ. This CDR3 spans 18 amino acids. The trim removed 1 base at V and 1 base at J, leaving 7 bases unmatched. The CDR3 DNA is TGCGCCAGCAGCTTGTCACCGGGACAGGGGGTTTCTGGAAACACCATATATTTT. It codes for CASSLSPGQGVSGNTIYF.

This clone is a singleton in its sample. The V call is TRBV27, the J call TRBJ2-3; TRBD1 might be the D (5 bases). Germline loops: CDR1 MNHEY, CDR2 SMNVEV (reference sequence). V lost 5 bases to trimming and J lost 0 bases, with 18 bases between them. This CDR3 has 17 amino acids. The CDR3 region has the DNA TGTGCCAGCAGTCCTCACGTAGACAGTACTAGCACAGATACGCAGTATTTT. Amino acids: CASSPHVDSTSTDTQYF.

This clone was seen a handful of times. V is TRBV15 and J is TRBJ2-5; 7 nucleotides align to TRBD1. Germline V lookup: CDR1 LNHNV, CDR2 YYDKDF (reference sequence). CDR3 length: 16 residues. Trimming cost V 5 bases and J 6 bases; bases outside gene matches: 15. This CDR3 is CATSGRDRVVEKTQYF. The CDR3 DNA is TGTGCCACCAGCGGTCGAGACAGGGTCGTCGAAAAGACCCAGTACTTC.

The chain uses TRBV28 and TRBJ2-7; D gene uncertain. This CDR3 is built from 12 residues. Trimming pared 4 bases from V and 4 bases from J, leaving 8 bases between. Germline assignment: CDR1 MDHEN and CDR2 SYDVKM. The DNA of the CDR3 is TGTGCCAGCAGTTCAGACATGTACGAGCAGTACTTC. Amino acids: CASSSDMYEQYF.

The CDR3 reads CASSLVAGGDNEQFF. The CDR3 nucleotides are TGCGCCAGCAGCTTGGTAGCGGGAGGGGACAATGAGCAGTTCTTC. The chain combines TRBV5-1 with TRBJ2-1; 11 bases are a match to TRBD2. V trimming: 0 bases; J trimming: 5 bases; junction bases outside the gene matches: 1. This CDR3 is 15 amino acids long. Germline assignment: CDR1 SGHRS and CDR2 YFSETQ. The variable domain in full, with the rest retrieved from reference TRBV5-1 and TRBJ2-1, is KAGVTQTPRYLIKTRGQQVTLSCSPISGHRSVSWYQQTPGQGLQFLFEYFSETQRNKGNFPGRFSGRQFSNSRSEMNVSTLELGDSALYLCASSLVAGGDNEQFFGPGTRLTVL.

The rearrangement links TRBV4-3 to TRBJ1-1; D is unclear. Germline CDR1 LGHNA, CDR2 YSLEER. This CDR3 has 15 residues. Trimming took off 4 bases at V and 3 bases at J, with 15 bases between the two ends. CDR3 DNA sequence: TGCGCCAGCAGCCTCTTTTTACACGGGGACACTGAAGCTTTCTTT. Translating gives CASSLFLHGDTEAFF.

The V call is TRBV11-2, the J call TRBJ1-3, with D maybe TRBD1 (6 bases). Germline values: CDR1 SGHAT, CDR2 FQNNGV. Trimming cost V 0 bases and J 0 bases, with 9 bases left between them. The CDR3 sequence is 16 residues long. The CDR3: CASSLEARGSGNTIYF. CDR3 bases: TGTGCCAGCAGCTTAGAGGCCAGGGGCTCTGGAAACACCATATATTTT.

This clone was seen repeatedly, ten times or more. The rearrangement links TRBV28 to TRBJ2-1, with TRBD1 matching 9 bases. The CDR3 is 18 residues long. CDR1 MDHEN and CDR2 SYDVKM come from the germline V gene. Trimming removed 6 bases from V and 6 bases from J; junction bases left unmatched: 18. CDR3 DNA sequence: TGTGCCAGCAGCCCCGGGGCGGGGTTCGGGACAGGGCTCAATGAGCAGTTCTTC. Its translation: CASSPGAGFGTGLNEQFF.

In this sample, this clone turned up many times. This chain connects TRBV28 to TRBJ2-7; 8 bases match TRBD1. With V trimmed by 7 bases and J by 3 bases, 11 bases remained unmatched. Germline-derived CDR1 and CDR2 are MDHEN and SYDVKM. This CDR3 comprises 15 residues. The CDR3, as DNA: TGTGCCAGCACCCCCCGGGACAGGCTTCACTACGAGCAGTACTTC. Translated, it gives CASTPRDRLHYEQYF. Looking up the rest from reference TRBV28 and TRBJ2-7 gives the full variable domain: DVKVTQSSRYLVKRTGEKVFLECVQDMDHENMFWYRQDPGLGLRLIYFSYDVKMKEKGDIPEGYSVSREKKERFSLILESASTNQTSMYLCASTPRDRLHYEQYFGPGTRLTVT.

The rearrangement uses TRBV18 and TRBJ2-1; possibly TRBD1 for D (6 bases). The germline V gene has CDR1 KGHSH and CDR2 LQKENI. The CDR3 is made up of 15 amino acids. V was shortened by 4 bases and J by 8 bases, with 18 bases between the two germline ends. The CDR3 loop is CASSRSEQGFDEQFF. In DNA form, the CDR3 reads TGTGCCAGCTCACGTTCCGAACAGGGTTTTGATGAGCAGTTCTTC. The variable domain in full, completed from reference TRBV18 and TRBJ2-1, reads NAGVMQNPRHLVRRRGQEARLRCSPMKGHSHVYWYRQLPEEGLKFMVYLQKENIIDESGMPKERFSAEFPKEGPSILRIQQVVRGDSAAYFCASSRSEQGFDEQFFGPGTRLTVL.

In this sample, this clone turned up once. The chain joins TRBV13 to TRBJ2-7; D remains unclear. Per germline, CDR1 PRHDT and CDR2 FYEKMQ (reference sequence). The CDR3 extends over 12 amino acids. The ends were cut back, 4 bases at V and 4 bases at J, with 8 bases in the middle. The CDR3 protein is CASSSTNYEQYF. CDR3 nucleotide sequence: TGTGCCAGCAGCTCTACTAATTACGAGCAGTACTTC.

The V gene is TRBV5-6, the J gene TRBJ2-5; possible D gene TRBD2, 7 bases. Between the trimmed V and J ends, which lost 3 bases and 4 bases, there was a span of 10 bases. CDR1 and CDR2 (germline): SGHDT, YYEEEE. There are 13 residues in the CDR3. The CDR3 coding sequence is TGTGCCAGCAGCTCACGGGGGGCAGAGACCCAGTACTTC. Amino acid sequence: CASSSRGAETQYF. The whole variable domain, remainder taken from reference TRBV5-6 and TRBJ2-5, is DAGVTQSPTHLIKTRGQQVTLRCSPKSGHDTVSWYQQALGQGPQFIFQYYEEEERQRGNFPDRFSGHQFPNYSSELNVNALLLGDSALYLCASSSRGAETQYFGPGTRLLVL.

V and J are TRBV28 and TRBJ1-2, with 7 positions matching TRBD1. Germline V gene lookup returns CDR1 MDHEN and CDR2 SYDVKM. This CDR3 comprises 11 residues. V dropped 6 bases and J dropped 6; count of bases not matched to a gene: 1. As DNA, the CDR3 is TGTGCCAGCAGAGGACAGGATGGCTACACCTTC. It is translated as CASRGQDGYTF.

The table lists this clone with a few counts. The genes are TRBV4-1 and TRBJ1-1; a possible D gene is TRBD1 (6 bases). There are 14 residues in the CDR3. Germline V lookup: CDR1 MGHRA, CDR2 YSYEKL. V shed 0 bases and J shed 6 bases, with 11 bases lying between them. CDR3 region: CASSQDQDSSEAFF. CDR3 nucleotide sequence: TGCGCCAGCAGCCAAGATCAGGACAGTTCTGAAGCTTTCTTT.

The chain carries TRBV18 and TRBJ2-7, with D tentatively TRBD1 (6 bases). The V end was cut by 3 bases, the J end by 3 bases, with 18 bases between. CDR1 and CDR2 (germline): KGHSH, LQKENI. The CDR3 is 16 residues long. The CDR3 sequence: CASSPGPGAAYYEQYF. The DNA for the CDR3 is TGTGCCAGCTCACCGGGACCAGGGGCGGCTTACTACGAGCAGTACTTC.

In DNA, the CDR3 is TGCGCCAGCAGACATGAGGAGAACACTGAAGCTTTCTTT. This codes for CASRHEENTEAFF. The rearrangement uses TRBV5-1 and TRBJ1-1; D is unresolved. V lost 5 bases and J 1 base, leaving 9 bases between the germline ends. The CDR3 is 13 amino acids. Germline V gives CDR1 SGHRS, CDR2 YFSETQ. Drawing the rest from reference TRBV5-1 and TRBJ1-1, the complete variable domain is KAGVTQTPRYLIKTRGQQVTLSCSPISGHRSVSWYQQTPGQGLQFLFEYFSETQRNKGNFPGRFSGRQFSNSRSEMNVSTLELGDSALYLCASRHEENTEAFFGQGTRLTVV.

The rearrangement uses TRBV7-6 and TRBJ1-3; D is unresolved. V was clipped by 5 bases and J by 2 bases, with 10 bases between them. CDR1 is SGHVS, CDR2 FNYEAQ, per germline. This CDR3 is 14 amino acids long. CDR3 protein: CASSADWAGNTIYF. The CDR3 DNA follows: TGTGCCAGCAGCGCCGACTGGGCTGGAAACACCATATATTTT.